This TCR beta chain was retrieved from a study of blood T cells in healthy people across ages. Germline values: CDR1 MNHEY, CDR2 SVGAGI. The CDR3 has 14 residues. Trimming took off 4 bases at V and 2 bases at J, with 12 bases between the two ends. Then a second PCR, running about 6 to 11 cycles, was carried out with a sample-barcoded 5' primer and a J-beta primer mix. Individual samples furnished no less than 2.5 million CDR3-containing paired-end reads apiece. TCRdb analysed the 5' RACE reads with MiXCR anew, one entry per CDR3 protein. The sample includes 780,000 or so distinct CDR3 sequences, roughly three fifths of them seen just once. This clonotype was observed a handful of times. Donors were systemically healthy Caucasian individuals from Russia aged about 6 to 90 years.

The V and J genes are TRBV6-5 and TRBJ2-7, with D perhaps TRBD1 (6 bases). The sequence came from a man aged 40-50 years in good health. Material: blood. CDR3: CASSSQGSAYEQYF. For the CDR3, the DNA is TGTGCCAGCAGTTCCCAGGGGTCAGCCTACGAGCAGTACTTC.